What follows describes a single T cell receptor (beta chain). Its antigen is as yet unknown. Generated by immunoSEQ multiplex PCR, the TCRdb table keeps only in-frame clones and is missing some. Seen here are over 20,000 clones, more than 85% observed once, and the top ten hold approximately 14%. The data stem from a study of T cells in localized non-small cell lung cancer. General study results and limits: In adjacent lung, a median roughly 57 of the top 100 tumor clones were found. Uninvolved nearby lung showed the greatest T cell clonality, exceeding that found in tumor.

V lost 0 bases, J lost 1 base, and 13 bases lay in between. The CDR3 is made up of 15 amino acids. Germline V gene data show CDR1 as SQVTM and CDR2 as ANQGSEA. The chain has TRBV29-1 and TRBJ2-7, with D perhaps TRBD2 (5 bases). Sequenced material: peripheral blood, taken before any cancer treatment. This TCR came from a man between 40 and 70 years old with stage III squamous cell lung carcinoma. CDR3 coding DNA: TGCAGCGTTGAAGACAAGGACTCCAGTTCCTACGAGCAGTACTTC. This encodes CSVEDKDSSSYEQYF.